These 3 T cell receptor beta chains were all obtained from the same sample, sequenced in a study of human versus mouse CDR3 diversity and MHC coevolution. Method: immunoSEQ multiplex PCR; TCRdb's copy keeps in-frame clones and lacks some. Of around 74,000 clones in the sample, around 93% were seen once. Sample: naive CD4+ T cells from blood. Subset described: CD45RO-negative CD62L-positive naive CD4 T cells. The receptors were sampled from a person between 30 and 69 years old in good health.

This chain links TRBV19 with TRBJ1-1, with 9 bases fitting TRBD1. Trimming at V came to 3 bases and at J to 4 bases, leaving 9 bases not matched to a gene. Germline V gene data show CDR1 as LNHDA and CDR2 as SQIVND (reference sequence). This CDR3 contains 16 residues. The CDR3 DNA follows: TGTGCCAGTAGTATCCCGACAGGGGGGGTGAGCACTGAAGCTTTCTTT. This encodes CASSIPTGGVSTEAFF. Based on the CDR3 plus reference TRBV19 and TRBJ1-1, the full variable domain is DGGITQSPKYLFRKEGQNVTLSCEQNLNHDAMYWYRQDPGQGLRLIYYSQIVNDFQKGDIAEGYSVSREKKESFPLTVTSAQKNPTAFYLCASSIPTGGVSTEAFFGQGTRLTVV.

The CDR3 sequence: CASSLLASGGPGTGELFF. CDR3 bases: TGTGCCAGCAGTTTATTGGCTAGCGGGGGGCCGGGAACCGGGGAGCTGTTTTTT. The chain uses TRBV27 and TRBJ2-2; TRBD2 matches at 11 bases. CDR1 and CDR2 (germline): MNHEY, SMNVEV (reference sequence). Unmatched junction bases numbered 9, after V lost 1 base and J lost 5 bases. CDR3 length: 18 amino acids.

V and J are TRBV30 and TRBJ1-6, with TRBD1 as a possible D gene (5 bases). The germline V gene encodes CDR1 GTSNPN and CDR2 SVGIG (reference sequence). CDR3 length equals 13 residues. Trimming cost V 1 base and J 7 bases, with 8 bases left between them. The CDR3 DNA reads as TGTGCCTGGAGTGCCCAGGGAAATTCACCCCTCCACTTT. Translated, it gives CAWSAQGNSPLHF.